This T cell receptor (beta chain) stems from a study of T cell clonotyping in hematopoietic cell transplantation. Study information: Pretransplant recipient samples were taken after cytoreduction.

Time point defined: recipient sample about 28 days before transplant, after cytoreduction. Of note for this clone: Its target is unknown.

This table comes from immunoSEQ multiplex PCR, and its TCRdb copy is limited to in-frame clones, with some not included. Of some 16,000 clones detected, 85% to 95% appear once; the ten largest clones hold under 2%. Germline lookup yields CDR1 SGHTA and CDR2 FQGNSA. The ends were cut back, 5 bases at V and 0 bases at J, with 5 bases in the middle. The CDR3 has 13 residues. Study-wide points: After transplant, recipient diversity fell while pathologically expanded clonotypes grew through day 180. At the given depth, recipient repertoires were over 95% de novo clonotypes.

This TCR derives from a man in his late teens or twenties with biphenotypic leukemia. Some clones in this sample may be carry-over from other donors' samples. The chain carries TRBV7-2 and TRBJ1-5; no firm D call. Sample: peripheral blood mononuclear cells, taken before stem cell transplant. The CDR3 protein is CASSPSSNQPQHF. CDR3 DNA: TGTGCCAGCAGCCCCTCTAGCAATCAGCCCCAGCATTTT.